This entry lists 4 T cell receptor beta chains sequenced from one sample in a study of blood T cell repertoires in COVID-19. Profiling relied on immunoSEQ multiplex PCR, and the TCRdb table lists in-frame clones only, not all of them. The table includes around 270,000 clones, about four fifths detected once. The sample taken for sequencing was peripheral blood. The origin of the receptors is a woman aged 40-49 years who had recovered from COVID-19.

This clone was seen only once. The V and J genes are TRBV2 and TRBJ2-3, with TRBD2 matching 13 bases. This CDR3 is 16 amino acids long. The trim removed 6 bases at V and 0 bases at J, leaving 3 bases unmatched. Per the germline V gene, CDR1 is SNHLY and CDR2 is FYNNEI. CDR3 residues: CASRTSGGSSTDTQYF. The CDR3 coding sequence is TGTGCCAGCAGGACTAGCGGGGGGTCCAGCACAGATACGCAGTATTTT.

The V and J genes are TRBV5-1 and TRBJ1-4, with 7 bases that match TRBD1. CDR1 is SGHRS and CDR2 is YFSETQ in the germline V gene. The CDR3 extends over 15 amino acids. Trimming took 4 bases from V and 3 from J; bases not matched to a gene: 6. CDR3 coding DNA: TGCGCCAGCAGCGCAACAGGGGCAGCTAATGAAAAACTGTTTTTT. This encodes CASSATGAANEKLFF.

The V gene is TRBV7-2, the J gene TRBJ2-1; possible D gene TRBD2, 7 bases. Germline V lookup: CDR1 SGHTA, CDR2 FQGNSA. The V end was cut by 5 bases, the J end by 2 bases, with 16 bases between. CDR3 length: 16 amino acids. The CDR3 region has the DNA TGTGCCAGCAGCCCTCGGGGGGCTCTGACCTACAATGAGCAGTTCTTC. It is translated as CASSPRGALTYNEQFF.

CDR3 sequence reads: CASSLLPGLNTEAFF. The CDR3 DNA reads as TGCGCCAGCAGCTTGCTACCAGGGTTGAACACTGAAGCTTTCTTT. The chain is built from TRBV5-1 and TRBJ1-1, with D possibly TRBD1 on 5 matching bases. This CDR3 has 15 amino acids. CDR1 SGHRS and CDR2 YFSETQ come from the germline V gene. V shed 1 base and J shed 0 bases, with 10 bases lying between them.